The rows below give T cell receptor beta chains drawn from one sample of a study of early T cells in non-severe SARS-CoV-2 infection. TCRdb passed the 5' RACE reads through MiXCR, listing each CDR3 protein once. The sample has around 70,000 distinct CDR3 sequences, roughly 10% seen once. The sequencing input was whole blood. These receptors all stem from an adult who was a healthcare worker with PCR-confirmed SARS-CoV-2 infection or an uninfected control (not recorded which). Each CDR3 is given with its conserved first and last residue. The D gene is left open where the match is weak.

J gene: TRBJ2-1
V gene: TRBV30
D gene: TRBD2
CDR3 protein: CAWSFLAGYNEQFF

J gene: TRBJ2-7
V gene: TRBV3-1
D gene: .
CDR3 protein: CASKDLLFSYEQYF

J gene: TRBJ1-1
V gene: TRBV2
D gene: .
CDR3 protein: CASSPRTANTEAFF

J gene: TRBJ2-5
V gene: TRBV7-9
D gene: .
CDR3 protein: CASSLAYLDGTQYF

J gene: TRBJ1-5
V gene: TRBV6-2/TRBV6-3
D gene: .
CDR3 protein: CASSQQGDGQPQHF

J gene: TRBJ2-5
V gene: TRBV5-5
D gene: .
CDR3 protein: CASSPNRPLQGETQYF

J gene: TRBJ1-6
V gene: TRBV20-1
D gene: .
CDR3 protein: CSAKGSSYNSPLHF

J gene: TRBJ2-3
V gene: TRBV5-1
D gene: TRBD1
CDR3 protein: CASSEGTGADTQYF

J gene: TRBJ2-5
V gene: TRBV12-3/TRBV12-4
D gene: .
CDR3 protein: CASSLVLDKETQYF

J gene: TRBJ2-1
V gene: TRBV7-2
D gene: .
CDR3 protein: CASSFVRDEQFF

J gene: TRBJ2-7
V gene: TRBV5-1
D gene: .
CDR3 protein: CASSSLGSSYEQYF

J gene: TRBJ2-3
V gene: TRBV7-9
D gene: .
CDR3 protein: CASSLLGYDTQYF

J gene: TRBJ2-5
V gene: TRBV7-2
D gene: TRBD2
CDR3 protein: CASSLGLAGAQYF

J gene: TRBJ2-7
V gene: TRBV20-1
D gene: TRBD2
CDR3 protein: CSAGLAGGPYEQYF

J gene: TRBJ1-1
V gene: TRBV14
D gene: .
CDR3 protein: CASSQVGRNTEAFF

J gene: TRBJ2-2
V gene: TRBV7-3
D gene: TRBD2
CDR3 protein: CASSYNRPWGGHNTGELFF

J gene: TRBJ2-7
V gene: TRBV20-1
D gene: TRBD1
CDR3 protein: CSASTGTGGYEQYF

J gene: TRBJ2-7
V gene: TRBV19
D gene: TRBD2
CDR3 protein: CASSQPSGSPEQYF

J gene: TRBJ2-3
V gene: TRBV24-1
D gene: TRBD1
CDR3 protein: CATAPGQLTDTQYF

J gene: TRBJ1-2
V gene: TRBV5-4
D gene: TRBD1
CDR3 protein: CASSFQRQGNYGYTF

J gene: TRBJ2-7
V gene: TRBV20-1
D gene: TRBD1
CDR3 protein: CSASKGQGYEQYF

J gene: TRBJ2-7
V gene: TRBV7-9
D gene: .
CDR3 protein: CASSHGIPPEQYF

J gene: TRBJ2-6
V gene: TRBV4-1
D gene: .
CDR3 protein: CASSQVVAVPSGANVLTF

J gene: TRBJ2-7
V gene: TRBV19
D gene: TRBD2
CDR3 protein: CASSIPGLALEQYF

J gene: TRBJ1-6
V gene: TRBV12-3/TRBV12-4
D gene: .
CDR3 protein: CASSFGPAPLHF

J gene: TRBJ2-3
V gene: TRBV14
D gene: TRBD2
CDR3 protein: CASSQLAGHVTDTQYF

J gene: TRBJ2-1
V gene: TRBV6-4
D gene: TRBD2
CDR3 protein: CASSERTSNEQFF

J gene: TRBJ2-1
V gene: TRBV24-1
D gene: TRBD2
CDR3 protein: CATSDGSTGLAGGYNEQFF

J gene: TRBJ1-2
V gene: TRBV29-1
D gene: .
CDR3 protein: CSGRQQNYGYTF

J gene: TRBJ2-5
V gene: TRBV18
D gene: .
CDR3 protein: CASSPRPETQYF

J gene: TRBJ2-7
V gene: TRBV6-2/TRBV6-3
D gene: .
CDR3 protein: CASSYLLEQYF

J gene: TRBJ2-1
V gene: TRBV7-3
D gene: TRBD2
CDR3 protein: CASSLRLAGTNEQFF

J gene: TRBJ1-2
V gene: TRBV29-1
D gene: TRBD1
CDR3 protein: CSVEDPRDREGYTF

J gene: TRBJ2-1
V gene: TRBV7-8
D gene: TRBD2
CDR3 protein: CASSEGPLTSGYNEQFF

J gene: TRBJ2-3
V gene: TRBV29-1
D gene: .
CDR3 protein: CSVEARGSDTQYF

J gene: TRBJ1-1
V gene: TRBV18
D gene: .
CDR3 protein: CASRLGDTEAFF

J gene: TRBJ2-2
V gene: TRBV7-9
D gene: .
CDR3 protein: CASSFGWNTGELFF

J gene: TRBJ1-3
V gene: TRBV12-3/TRBV12-4
D gene: TRBD1
CDR3 protein: CASSVPGDRYF

J gene: TRBJ2-1
V gene: TRBV28
D gene: TRBD2
CDR3 protein: CASTVAGGPYNEQFF

J gene: TRBJ2-7
V gene: TRBV5-4
D gene: TRBD1
CDR3 protein: CASSPPPGGPHEQYF

J gene: TRBJ2-3
V gene: TRBV29-1
D gene: TRBD1
CDR3 protein: CSVDGTGGSDTQYF

J gene: TRBJ2-7
V gene: TRBV28
D gene: .
CDR3 protein: CASSFTYEQYF

J gene: TRBJ2-1
V gene: TRBV20-1
D gene: .
CDR3 protein: CSAAWYIRENEQFF

J gene: TRBJ1-2
V gene: TRBV25-1
D gene: .
CDR3 protein: CASSAHTYGYTF

J gene: TRBJ2-7
V gene: TRBV20-1
D gene: .
CDR3 protein: CSAPPPARSNEQYF

J gene: TRBJ1-5
V gene: TRBV18
D gene: TRBD1
CDR3 protein: CASSPTAGGQPQHF

J gene: TRBJ2-2
V gene: TRBV5-5
D gene: .
CDR3 protein: CASSMVEGTLYTGELFF

J gene: TRBJ2-3
V gene: TRBV5-1
D gene: .
CDR3 protein: CASSFRLVRNTDTQYF

J gene: TRBJ2-1
V gene: TRBV5-1
D gene: .
CDR3 protein: CASSLAPANEQFF

J gene: TRBJ1-1
V gene: TRBV18
D gene: .
CDR3 protein: CASSRSSGQNTEAFF

J gene: TRBJ1-1
V gene: TRBV30
D gene: .
CDR3 protein: CAWSPGVGTEAFF

J gene: TRBJ2-6
V gene: TRBV7-9
D gene: TRBD1
CDR3 protein: CASSLETGEANVLTF

J gene: TRBJ2-7
V gene: TRBV5-6
D gene: TRBD2
CDR3 protein: CASSSLRTSDHFYEQYF

J gene: TRBJ2-5
V gene: TRBV23-1
D gene: TRBD2
CDR3 protein: CASSQSARLAGAQETQYF

J gene: TRBJ1-6
V gene: TRBV3-1
D gene: .
CDR3 protein: CASSQDNRNSPLHF